This entry features one TCR beta chain sequence. What it binds is not known. The CDR3 totals 12 residues. Trimming stripped 8 bases from V and 1 base from J, with 8 bases between. Germline CDR1 SNHLY, CDR2 FYNNEI. This sample is part of a study of cytomegalovirus exposure and HLA in healthy donors. Study-level findings and limits: Being productive about 90% or about 30% of the time was typical of most TCR beta V segments in an earlier analysis.

Researchers ran the PCR with 60 Vbeta and 13 Jbeta primers. Method: immunoSEQ multiplex PCR; TCRdb's copy keeps in-frame clones and lacks some. The table lists some 110,000 clones, around 80% of them singletons. This receptor was taken from a young man in good health and CMV-seronegative. This chain links TRBV2 with TRBJ2-5; possible D gene TRBD1, 5 bases. The sequenced material came from PBMCs. CDR3 coding DNA: TGTGCCAGCGGGGCGTCCCAAGAGACCCAGTACTTC. Protein product: CASGASQETQYF.